These T cell receptor beta chains were read from a single sample in a study of blood T cell repertoires in COVID-19. TCRdb keeps only in-frame clones here, not all; method: immunoSEQ multiplex PCR. The sample has hundreds of thousands of clones, about 88% seen once; the top ten hold approximately 3.1%. Sequenced sample: PBMCs or T cells enriched from blood (not recorded which). These receptors were obtained from a woman aged 25 to 45 who had recovered from COVID-19. Each CDR3 is given with its conserved first and last residue. The D gene is left open where the match is weak. A clone size is listed for some rows: how often the clone was seen (once, few, many), or a class if it is expanded.

len: 14; d_gene: TRBD1; j_gene: TRBJ1-2; v_gene: TRBV14; abundance: once; CDR3aa: CASSPDRVNYGYTF; CDR3nt: TGTGCCAGCAGCCCCGACAGGGTTAACTATGGCTACACCTTC
len: 12; d_gene: NA; j_gene: TRBJ2-5; v_gene: TRBV9; abundance: NA; CDR3aa: CASSGLQETQYF; CDR3nt: TGTGCCAGCAGCGGTCTCCAAGAGACCCAGTACTTC
len: 14; d_gene: TRBD1; j_gene: TRBJ2-5; v_gene: TRBV5-1; abundance: NA; CDR3aa: CASSLQGSEETQYF; CDR3nt: TGCGCCAGCAGCTTACAGGGGTCGGAGGAGACCCAGTACTTC
len: 15; d_gene: TRBD1; j_gene: TRBJ2-1; v_gene: TRBV5-1; abundance: NA; CDR3aa: CASRTGQAGHNEQFF; CDR3nt: TGCGCCAGCAGGACCGGACAGGCGGGCCACAATGAGCAGTTCTTC
len: 15; d_gene: NA; j_gene: TRBJ1-4; v_gene: TRBV2; abundance: NA; CDR3aa: CASSEATGRNEKLFF; CDR3nt: TGTGCCAGCAGTGAAGCGACAGGCCGTAATGAAAAACTGTTTTTT
len: 13; d_gene: NA; j_gene: TRBJ1-1; v_gene: TRBV6-4; abundance: once; CDR3aa: CASSEEGGTEAFF; CDR3nt: TGTGCCAGCAGTGAAGAGGGAGGGACTGAAGCTTTCTTT
len: 14; d_gene: TRBD2; j_gene: TRBJ2-5; v_gene: TRBV4-1; abundance: NA; CDR3aa: CASSQVAGEETQYF; CDR3nt: TGCGCCAGCAGCCAAGTAGCGGGAGAGGAGACCCAGTACTTC
len: 15; d_gene: NA; j_gene: TRBJ2-7; v_gene: TRBV5-1; abundance: NA; CDR3aa: CASSLTVSNALEQYF; CDR3nt: TGCGCCAGCAGCTTGACAGTTTCAAACGCACTCGAGCAGTACTTC
len: 12; d_gene: TRBD1; j_gene: TRBJ1-5; v_gene: TRBV19; abundance: NA; CDR3aa: CASSVSGGPQHF; CDR3nt: TGTGCCAGTAGTGTATCAGGGGGGCCCCAGCATTTT
len: 14; d_gene: TRBD1; j_gene: TRBJ1-6; v_gene: TRBV28; abundance: NA; CDR3aa: CASSFRQGASPLHF; CDR3nt: TGTGCCAGCAGTTTTCGGCAGGGGGCATCACCCCTCCACTTT
len: 19; d_gene: TRBD1; j_gene: TRBJ1-2; v_gene: TRBV7-9; abundance: NA; CDR3aa: CASSPTSITDRGRSYGYTF; CDR3nt: TGTGCCAGCAGCCCGACATCCATAACCGACAGGGGGCGCAGCTATGGCTACACCTTC
len: 14; d_gene: TRBD2; j_gene: TRBJ2-1; v_gene: TRBV7-8; abundance: NA; CDR3aa: CASSFRTSLYEQFF; CDR3nt: TGTGCCAGCAGCTTTAGGACTAGCCTCTATGAGCAGTTCTTC
len: 14; d_gene: NA; j_gene: TRBJ1-2; v_gene: TRBV27; abundance: NA; CDR3aa: CASSLGGGLYGYTF; CDR3nt: TGTGCCAGCAGTTTGGGCGGGGGCCTCTATGGCTACACCTTC
len: 13; d_gene: NA; j_gene: TRBJ1-1; v_gene: TRBV20-1; abundance: NA; CDR3aa: CSASAGLDTEAFF; CDR3nt: TGCAGTGCTAGTGCAGGATTGGACACTGAAGCTTTCTTT
len: 14; d_gene: NA; j_gene: TRBJ1-1; v_gene: TRBV7-9; abundance: NA; CDR3aa: CASSPWGGAEEAFF; CDR3nt: TGTGCCAGCAGCCCCTGGGGGGGCGCGGAGGAAGCTTTCTTT
len: 15; d_gene: NA; j_gene: TRBJ2-5; v_gene: TRBV5-1; abundance: NA; CDR3aa: CASSLAGLESETQYF; CDR3nt: TGCGCCAGCAGCTTGGCGGGATTAGAGTCGGAGACCCAGTACTTC
len: 15; d_gene: NA; j_gene: TRBJ1-2; v_gene: TRBV6-4; abundance: NA; CDR3aa: CASRTGATSNYGYTF; CDR3nt: TGTGCCAGCAGAACAGGCGCCACGAGTAACTATGGCTACACCTTC
len: 13; d_gene: NA; j_gene: TRBJ1-2; v_gene: TRBV6-5; abundance: NA; CDR3aa: CASTLGVGYGYTF; CDR3nt: TGTGCCAGCACTCTCGGGGTAGGGTATGGCTACACCTTC
len: 12; d_gene: NA; j_gene: TRBJ1-2; v_gene: TRBV10-3; abundance: NA; CDR3aa: CAARDGSHGYTF; CDR3nt: TGTGCCGCCCGGGACGGGAGTCATGGCTACACCTTC
len: 13; d_gene: NA; j_gene: TRBJ1-2; v_gene: TRBV25-1; abundance: NA; CDR3aa: CASSESGGRQPHF; CDR3nt: TGTGCCAGCAGTGAATCGGGGGGTAGACAGCCTCACTTC
len: 17; d_gene: TRBD1; j_gene: TRBJ1-4; v_gene: TRBV2; abundance: few; CDR3aa: CASSGDRGDTTNEKLFF; CDR3nt: TGTGCCAGCAGTGGCGACAGGGGGGATACAACTAATGAAAAACTGTTTTTT
len: 15; d_gene: NA; j_gene: TRBJ2-1; v_gene: TRBV13; abundance: NA; CDR3aa: CASSPSLGIYNEQFF; CDR3nt: TGTGCCAGCAGCCCAAGCCTCGGGATCTACAATGAGCAGTTCTTC
len: 13; d_gene: NA; j_gene: TRBJ2-3; v_gene: TRBV27; abundance: NA; CDR3aa: CASSPRGSDTQYF; CDR3nt: TGTGCCAGCAGCCCTAGGGGGTCAGATACGCAGTATTTT
len: 16; d_gene: TRBD2; j_gene: TRBJ2-5; v_gene: TRBV28; abundance: NA; CDR3aa: CAIPASKREGLETQYF; CDR3nt: TGTGCCATTCCGGCGAGCAAGCGGGAGGGCCTCGAGACCCAGTACTTC
len: 16; d_gene: NA; j_gene: TRBJ1-2; v_gene: TRBV2; abundance: NA; CDR3aa: CASSEGGRRNLYGYTF; CDR3nt: TGTGCCAGCAGTGAAGGTGGGCGGAGGAATCTCTATGGCTACACCTTC
len: 14; d_gene: TRBD1; j_gene: TRBJ1-1; v_gene: TRBV28; abundance: NA; CDR3aa: CASRKGARRTEAFF; CDR3nt: TGTGCCAGCAGAAAGGGGGCCCGAAGGACTGAAGCTTTCTTT
len: 13; d_gene: NA; j_gene: TRBJ1-2; v_gene: TRBV6-1; abundance: NA; CDR3aa: CASSEGHNYGYTF; CDR3nt: TGTGCCAGCAGTGAAGGGCATAACTATGGCTACACCTTC
len: 15; d_gene: NA; j_gene: TRBJ1-1; v_gene: TRBV19; abundance: NA; CDR3aa: CASSILAGLNTEAFF; CDR3nt: TGTGCCAGTAGTATTCTCGCGGGTTTAAACACTGAAGCTTTCTTT
len: 13; d_gene: NA; j_gene: TRBJ1-1; v_gene: TRBV28; abundance: once; CDR3aa: CASRYYMNTEAFF; CDR3nt: TGTGCCAGCAGATATTACATGAACACTGAAGCTTTCTTT
len: 14; d_gene: TRBD1; j_gene: TRBJ2-1; v_gene: TRBV4-1; abundance: NA; CDR3aa: CASSQGDRGNEQFF; CDR3nt: TGCGCCAGCAGCCAAGGTGACAGGGGGAATGAGCAGTTCTTC
len: 15; d_gene: NA; j_gene: TRBJ1-1; v_gene: TRBV18; abundance: NA; CDR3aa: CASSETQRSNTEAFF; CDR3nt: TGTGCCAGCTCAGAGACCCAGCGATCGAACACTGAAGCTTTCTTT
len: 16; d_gene: NA; j_gene: TRBJ2-5; v_gene: TRBV7-9; abundance: NA; CDR3aa: CASSLALQGYGETQYF; CDR3nt: TGTGCCAGCAGCTTAGCGCTCCAGGGGTATGGCGAGACCCAGTACTTC